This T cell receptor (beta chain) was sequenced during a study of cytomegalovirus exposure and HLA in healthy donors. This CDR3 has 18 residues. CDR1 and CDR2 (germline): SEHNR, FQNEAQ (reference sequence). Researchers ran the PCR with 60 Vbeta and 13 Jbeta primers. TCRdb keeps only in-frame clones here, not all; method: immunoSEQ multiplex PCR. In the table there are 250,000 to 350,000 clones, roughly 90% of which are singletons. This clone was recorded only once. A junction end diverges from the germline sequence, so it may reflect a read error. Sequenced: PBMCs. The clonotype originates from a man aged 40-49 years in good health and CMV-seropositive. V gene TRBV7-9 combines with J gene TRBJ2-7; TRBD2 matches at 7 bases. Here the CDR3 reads CSSSLSPLSGPRSYEQYF. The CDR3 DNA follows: TGTTCCAGCAGCTTATCCCCTCTTAGCGGGCCCCGCTCCTACGAGCAGTACTTC. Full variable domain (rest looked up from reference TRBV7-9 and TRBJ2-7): DTGVSQNPRHKITKRGQNVTFRCDPISEHNRLYWYRQTLGQGPEFLTYFQNEAQLEKSRLLSDRFSAERPKGSFSTLEIQRTEQGDSAMYLCSSSLSPLSGPRSYEQYFGPGTRLTVT.